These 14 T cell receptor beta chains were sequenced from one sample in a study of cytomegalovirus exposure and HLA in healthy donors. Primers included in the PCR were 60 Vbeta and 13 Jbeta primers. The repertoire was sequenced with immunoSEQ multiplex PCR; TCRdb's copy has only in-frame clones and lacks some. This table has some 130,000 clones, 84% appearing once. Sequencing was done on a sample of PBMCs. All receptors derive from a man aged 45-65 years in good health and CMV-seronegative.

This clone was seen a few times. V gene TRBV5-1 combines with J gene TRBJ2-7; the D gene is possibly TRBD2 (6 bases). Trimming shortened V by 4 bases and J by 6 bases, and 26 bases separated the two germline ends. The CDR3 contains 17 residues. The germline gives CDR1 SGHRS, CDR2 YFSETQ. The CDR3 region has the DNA TGCGCCAGCAGCCGGGGTGCGGGGAAAATTTCCCGGAGCGAGCAGTACTTC. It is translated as CASSRGAGKISRSEQYF.

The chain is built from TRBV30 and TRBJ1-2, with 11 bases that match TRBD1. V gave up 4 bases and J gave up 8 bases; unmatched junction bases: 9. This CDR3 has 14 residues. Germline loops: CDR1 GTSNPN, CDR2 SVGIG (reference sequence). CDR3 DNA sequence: TGTGCCTGGACCGGACAGGGGGCCTTTCGGGGCTACACCTTC. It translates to CAWTGQGAFRGYTF.

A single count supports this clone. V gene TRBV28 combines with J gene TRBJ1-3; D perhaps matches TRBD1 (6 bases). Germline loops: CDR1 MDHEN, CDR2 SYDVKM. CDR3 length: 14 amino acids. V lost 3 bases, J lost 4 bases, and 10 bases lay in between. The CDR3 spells CASSLGGPGNTIYF. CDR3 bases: TGTGCCAGCAGTTTGGGGGGGCCGGGAAACACCATATATTTT. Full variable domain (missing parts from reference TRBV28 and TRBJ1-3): DVKVTQSSRYLVKRTGEKVFLECVQDMDHENMFWYRQDPGLGLRLIYFSYDVKMKEKGDIPEGYSVSREKKERFSLILESASTNQTSMYLCASSLGGPGNTIYFGEGSWLTVV.

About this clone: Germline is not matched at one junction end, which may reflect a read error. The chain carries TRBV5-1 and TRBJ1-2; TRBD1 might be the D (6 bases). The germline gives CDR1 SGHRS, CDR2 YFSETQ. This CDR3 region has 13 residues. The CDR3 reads CASRMSGEEGYTF. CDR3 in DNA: TGCGCTAGCAGAATGTCAGGGGAAGAGGGCTACACCTTC.

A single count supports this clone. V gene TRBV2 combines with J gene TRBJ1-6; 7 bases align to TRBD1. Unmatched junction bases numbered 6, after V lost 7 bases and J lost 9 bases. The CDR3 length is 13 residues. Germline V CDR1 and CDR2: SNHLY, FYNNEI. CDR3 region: CASMSDRASPLHF. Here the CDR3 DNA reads TGTGCCAGCATGAGTGACAGGGCTTCACCCCTCCACTTT.

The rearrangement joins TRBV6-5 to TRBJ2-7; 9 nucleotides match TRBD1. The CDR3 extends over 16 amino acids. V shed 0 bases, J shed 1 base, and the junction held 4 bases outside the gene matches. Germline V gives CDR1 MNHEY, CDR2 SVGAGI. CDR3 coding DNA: TGTGCCAGCAGTTACTCTTGGACAGGGGTTTCCTACGAGCAGTACTTC. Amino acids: CASSYSWTGVSYEQYF.

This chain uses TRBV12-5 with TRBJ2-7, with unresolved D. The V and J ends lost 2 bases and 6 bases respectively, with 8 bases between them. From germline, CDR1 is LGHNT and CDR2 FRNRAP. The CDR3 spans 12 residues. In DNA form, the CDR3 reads TGTGCTAGTGGTTTGCCTGGCATCGAGCAGTACTTC. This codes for CASGLPGIEQYF.

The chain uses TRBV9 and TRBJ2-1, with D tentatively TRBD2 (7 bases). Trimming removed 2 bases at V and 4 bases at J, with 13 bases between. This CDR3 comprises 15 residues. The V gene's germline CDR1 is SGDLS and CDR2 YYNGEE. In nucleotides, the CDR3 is TGTGCCAGCAGCGTGGCGGGGGCCGAATACAATGAGCAGTTCTTC. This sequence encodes CASSVAGAEYNEQFF.

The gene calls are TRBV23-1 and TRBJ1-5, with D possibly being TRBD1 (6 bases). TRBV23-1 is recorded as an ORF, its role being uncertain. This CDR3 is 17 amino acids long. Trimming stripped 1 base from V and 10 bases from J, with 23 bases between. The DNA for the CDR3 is TGCGCCAGCAGTCAATTCTCCCAAGACAGGCTCCCCAAACCCCAGCATTTT. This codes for CASSQFSQDRLPKPQHF.

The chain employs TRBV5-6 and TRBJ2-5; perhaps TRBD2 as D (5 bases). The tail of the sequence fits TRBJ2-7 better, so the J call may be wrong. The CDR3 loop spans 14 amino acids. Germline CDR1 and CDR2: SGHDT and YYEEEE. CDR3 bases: TGTGCCAGCAGCTTGTTGGCTAGCACCCACGAGCAGTACTTC. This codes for CASSLLASTHEQYF.

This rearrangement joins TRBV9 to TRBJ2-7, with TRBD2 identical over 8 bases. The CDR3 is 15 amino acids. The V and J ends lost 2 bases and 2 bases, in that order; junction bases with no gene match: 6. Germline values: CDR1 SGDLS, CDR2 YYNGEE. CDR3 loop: CASSVGLAEPYEQYF. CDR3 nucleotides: TGTGCCAGCAGCGTCGGACTAGCCGAACCCTACGAGCAGTACTTC.

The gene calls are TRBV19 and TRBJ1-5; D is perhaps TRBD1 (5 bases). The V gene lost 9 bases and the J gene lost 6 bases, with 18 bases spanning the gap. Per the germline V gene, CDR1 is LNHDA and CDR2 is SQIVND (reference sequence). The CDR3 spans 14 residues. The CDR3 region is CASHGGWGSQPQHF. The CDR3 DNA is TGTGCCAGCCATGGGGGGTGGGGAAGTCAGCCCCAGCATTTT.

The CDR3 region is CAWSAPPGGYGYTF. CDR3 sequence (DNA): TGTGCCTGGAGTGCACCTCCGGGGGGTTATGGCTACACCTTC. The chain uses TRBV30 and TRBJ1-2; D is possibly TRBD1 (5 bases). V lost 1 base and J 5 bases, leaving 14 bases between the germline ends. CDR1 and CDR2 (germline): GTSNPN, SVGIG (reference sequence). The CDR3 contains 14 residues.

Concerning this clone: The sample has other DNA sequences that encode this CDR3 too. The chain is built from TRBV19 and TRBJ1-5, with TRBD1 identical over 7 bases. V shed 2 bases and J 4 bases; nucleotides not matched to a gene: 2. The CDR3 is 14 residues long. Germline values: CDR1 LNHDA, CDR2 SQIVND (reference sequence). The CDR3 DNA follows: TGTGCCAGTAGTATAAGGGACAGAAATCAGCCCCAGCATTTT. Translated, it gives CASSIRDRNQPQHF.